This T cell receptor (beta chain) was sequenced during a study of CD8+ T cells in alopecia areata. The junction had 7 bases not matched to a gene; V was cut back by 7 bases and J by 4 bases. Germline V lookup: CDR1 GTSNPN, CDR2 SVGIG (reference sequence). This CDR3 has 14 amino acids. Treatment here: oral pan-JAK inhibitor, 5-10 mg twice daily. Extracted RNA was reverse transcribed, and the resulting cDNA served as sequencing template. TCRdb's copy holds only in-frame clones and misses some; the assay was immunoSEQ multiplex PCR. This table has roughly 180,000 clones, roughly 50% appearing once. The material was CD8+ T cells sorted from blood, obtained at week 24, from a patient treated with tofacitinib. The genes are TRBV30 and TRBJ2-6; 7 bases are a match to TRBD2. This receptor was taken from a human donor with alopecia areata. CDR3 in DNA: TGTGCCTCGGGCGCGGGAGAAGGGGCCAACGTCCTGACTTTC. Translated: CASGAGEGANVLTF.